The clone carrying this T cell receptor (beta chain) was seen more than once but under ten times. Its target is unknown. Germline CDR1 is SGHVS and CDR2 is FQNEAQ. This CDR3 is 16 amino acids long. Trimming stripped 5 bases from V and 4 bases from J, with 20 bases between. This specimen comes from a study of cytomegalovirus exposure and HLA in healthy donors. Findings and limits, study-wide: Subsequent analysis found a tendency for first-cohort TCR clusters to co-occur within the 120 or so validation repertoires. Most sequenced TCRs were rare (though some public TCRs occurred in many donors). Listed as cytomegalovirus-associated were 150 to 200 TCR beta chains.

The donors were members of the approximately 110-subject validation cohort (separate from the roughly 700-subject first cohort). Profiled with immunoSEQ multiplex PCR; TCRdb holds only in-frame clones, not every one. The sample shows about 250,000 clones, 87% of them seen only once. The material sequenced was PBMCs. This chain connects TRBV7-8 to TRBJ1-2; D is undetermined. This TCR derives from a man aged 18 to 35 in good health and CMV-seronegative. CDR3 loop: CASSVGGLGSRYGYTF. CDR3 DNA sequence: TGTGCCAGCAGCGTGGGAGGCCTCGGGAGTCGCTATGGCTACACCTTC.